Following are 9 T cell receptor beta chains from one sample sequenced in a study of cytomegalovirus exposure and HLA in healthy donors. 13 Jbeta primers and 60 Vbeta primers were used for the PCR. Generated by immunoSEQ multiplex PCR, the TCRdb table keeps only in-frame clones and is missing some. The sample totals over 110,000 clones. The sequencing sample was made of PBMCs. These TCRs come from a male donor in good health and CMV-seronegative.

The CDR3 region is CASLLRNTGELFF. CDR3 nucleotide sequence: TGTGCCAGCCTTCTACGGAACACCGGGGAGCTGTTTTTT. This rearrangement joins TRBV28 to TRBJ2-2; no reliable D call. Germline assignment: CDR1 MDHEN and CDR2 SYDVKM. V was trimmed by 8 bases and J by 1 base, leaving 8 bases between them. This CDR3 region has 13 residues.

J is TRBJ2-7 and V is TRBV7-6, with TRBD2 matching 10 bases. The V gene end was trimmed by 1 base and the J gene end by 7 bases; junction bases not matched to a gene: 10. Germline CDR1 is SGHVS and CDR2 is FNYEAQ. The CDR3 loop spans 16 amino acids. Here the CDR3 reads CASSLGVAGGVGEQYF. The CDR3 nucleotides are TGTGCCAGCAGCTTAGGGGTAGCGGGGGGAGTAGGGGAGCAGTACTTC.

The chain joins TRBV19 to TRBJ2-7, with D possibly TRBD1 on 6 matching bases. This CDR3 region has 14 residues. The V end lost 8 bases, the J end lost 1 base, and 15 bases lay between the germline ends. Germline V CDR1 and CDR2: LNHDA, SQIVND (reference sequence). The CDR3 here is CASQGRGPSYEQYF. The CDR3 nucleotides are TGTGCCAGTCAGGGGCGAGGTCCTTCCTACGAGCAGTACTTC. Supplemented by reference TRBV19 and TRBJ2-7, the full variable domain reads DGGITQSPKYLFRKEGQNVTLSCEQNLNHDAMYWYRQDPGQGLRLIYYSQIVNDFQKGDIAEGYSVSREKKESFPLTVTSAQKNPTAFYLCASQGRGPSYEQYFGPGTRLTVT.

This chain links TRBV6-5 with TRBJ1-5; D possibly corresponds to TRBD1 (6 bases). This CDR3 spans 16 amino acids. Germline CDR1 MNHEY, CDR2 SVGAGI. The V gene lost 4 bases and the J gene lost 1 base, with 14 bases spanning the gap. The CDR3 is CASSSSGTLSNQPQHF. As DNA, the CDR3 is TGTGCCAGCAGTTCGTCCGGGACACTAAGCAATCAGCCCCAGCATTTT.

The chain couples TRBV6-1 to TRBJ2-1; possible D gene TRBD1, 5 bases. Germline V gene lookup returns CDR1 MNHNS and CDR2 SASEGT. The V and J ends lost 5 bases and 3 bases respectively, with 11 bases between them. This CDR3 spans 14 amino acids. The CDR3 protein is CASSIRDSYNEQFF. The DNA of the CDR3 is TGTGCCAGCAGTATCCGCGACAGCTACAATGAGCAGTTCTTC.

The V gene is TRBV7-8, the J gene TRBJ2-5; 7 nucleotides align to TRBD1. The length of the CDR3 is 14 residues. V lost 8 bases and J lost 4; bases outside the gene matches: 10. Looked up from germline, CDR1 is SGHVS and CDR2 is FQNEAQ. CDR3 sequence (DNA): TGTGCCAGCTTCCCCGGGGACAGAGGAGAGACCCAGTACTTC. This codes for CASFPGDRGETQYF.

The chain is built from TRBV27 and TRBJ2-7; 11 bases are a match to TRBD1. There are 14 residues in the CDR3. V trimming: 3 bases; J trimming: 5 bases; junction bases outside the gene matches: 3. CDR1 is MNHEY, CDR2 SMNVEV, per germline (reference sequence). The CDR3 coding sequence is TGTGCCAGCAGTTTTGGGGACAGGGGGAACGAGCAGTACTTC. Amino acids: CASSFGDRGNEQYF.

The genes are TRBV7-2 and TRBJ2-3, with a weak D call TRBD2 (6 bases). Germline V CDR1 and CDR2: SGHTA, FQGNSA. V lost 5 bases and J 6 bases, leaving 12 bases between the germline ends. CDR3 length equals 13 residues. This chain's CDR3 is CASSVLRGDTQYF. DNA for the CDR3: TGTGCCAGCAGCGTCCTCCGGGGGGATACGCAGTATTTT.

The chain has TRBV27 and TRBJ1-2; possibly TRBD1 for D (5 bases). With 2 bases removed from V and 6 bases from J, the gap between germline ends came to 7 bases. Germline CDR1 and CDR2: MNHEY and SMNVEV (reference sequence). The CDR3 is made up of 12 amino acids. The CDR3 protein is CASSLRGDGYTF. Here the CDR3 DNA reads TGTGCCAGCAGTTTACGGGGGGATGGCTACACCTTC.